This T cell receptor (beta chain) was recovered during a study of radiation and T cells in renal cell carcinoma. General study points: In blood, top tumor clones expanded by 2 weeks, shrinking by 4.

Here immunoSEQ multiplex PCR was the method, and the copy in TCRdb shows in-frame clones only, minus some. The sample records some 81,000 clones, roughly 87% being singletons. Regarding time point: blood 4 weeks post-SBRT, at nephrectomy. Treatment indicated: 15 Gy SBRT to primary tumor, nephrectomy 4 weeks later. Nephrectomy followed 15 Gy stereotactic body radiation by 4 weeks. After SBRT, blood was collected at 2 and 4 weeks, plus baseline. This renal cell carcinoma was of the clear cell type. The ends lost 4 bases at V and 5 bases at J; junction bases unmatched: 9. This CDR3 is built from 16 residues. Looked up from germline, CDR1 is LGHNA and CDR2 is YSLEER. As regards this clone: The antigen remains unidentified.

The sample here was blood, taken from a patient whose treatment included radiotherapy and nephrectomy. This clonotype was sampled from a woman between 70 and 85 years old with renal cell carcinoma. This chain connects TRBV4-3 to TRBJ1-1; TRBD1 matches 11 bases. CDR3 nucleotide sequence: TGCGCCAGCAGCCCCCGGACAGGGGGCCGGGGGACTGAAGCTTTCTTT. Translation gives CASSPRTGGRGTEAFF.